In this sample, the clone carrying this T cell receptor (beta chain) turned up a few times. Its cognate antigen is unknown. The CDR3 has 15 amino acids. The ends were cut back, 0 bases at V and 6 bases at J, with 12 bases in the middle. Germline V gives CDR1 ENHRY, CDR2 SYGVKD. This entry is derived from a study of post-analysis software for immune sequencing data. Notes on the study in general: Under the F measure, samples that were prepared in one batch clustered strongly together. Included in a set of a handful of TRBV segments more frequent in patients than controls were TRBV5-6, TRBV5-1 and TRBV20-1.

The library was made from cDNA and included unique molecular identifiers. TCRdb used MiXCR to reprocess the PCR reads, holding one entry per CDR3 protein. The sample lists more than 500,000 distinct CDR3 sequences, about a third seen once, with roughly 6% in the top ten. The rearrangement joins TRBV10-3 to TRBJ2-1; D gene unclear. This TCR was sampled from a girl aged 2-17 years with multiple sclerosis. Sequenced: blood. In nucleotides, the CDR3 is TGTGCCATCAGTGAGTCGAATTGGAGTTTCAATGAGCAGTTCTTC. It yields the protein CAISESNWSFNEQFF.